Detailed here is one T cell receptor beta chain. The data derive from a study of memory CD4+ T cells and cytomegalovirus serostatus. Single viable CD3+CD4+CD8-CD45RO+ cells were sorted as the memory CD4+ T cells. Original methodology: Out-of-frame sequences were removed, leaving some 2 million distinct TCRbeta sequences. The assay was immunoSEQ multiplex PCR, and TCRdb's table has in-frame clones only and misses some. From that table come the V and J calls and clone size; the DNA was used to work out D and trimming. This sample carries some 29,000 clones, around 76% of them seen once, and the ten largest clones take 0.5% to 0.65%. The CDR3 loop spans 13 amino acids. V shed 10 bases, J shed 2 bases, and the junction held 6 bases outside the gene matches. CDR1 and CDR2 (germline): MNHNS, SASEGT.

Source material: memory CD4+ T cells from blood. The chain joins TRBV6-1 to TRBJ2-7, with 9 bases matching TRBD1. The receptor was isolated from an adult in good health and CMV-seronegative. Some clones in this sample may be carry-over from other donors' samples. The CDR3, as DNA: TGTGCCATCTCGACAGGGGGTCCCTACGAGCAGTACTTC. Its translation: CAISTGGPYEQYF.